One sample yielded the 6 T cell receptor beta chains listed below, sequenced in a study of cytomegalovirus exposure and HLA in healthy donors. 13 Jbeta primers and 60 Vbeta primers were used for the PCR. The data were produced by immunoSEQ multiplex PCR, yet TCRdb's version contains in-frame clones alone and is incomplete. Altogether 110,000 or so clones are present, around three quarters being singletons, with the ten largest covering about 2%. Material: PBMCs. The origin of the receptors is a human donor in good health.

The chain recombines TRBV28 with TRBJ2-3; the D is unclear. The CDR3 length is 13 residues. V shed 2 bases and J shed 5 bases, with 8 bases lying between them. Germline CDR1 reads MDHEN; CDR2 reads SYDVKM. The CDR3 nucleotides are TGTGCCAGCAGTTTAGTTTCGCGAGATACGCAGTATTTT. Translation: CASSLVSRDTQYF.

This rearrangement joins TRBV5-1 to TRBJ2-7; D is uncertain. The CDR3 runs to 13 residues. Germline CDR1 SGHRS, CDR2 YFSETQ. V was trimmed by 1 base and J by 2 bases, leaving 7 bases between them. The CDR3, as DNA: TGCGCCAGCAGCTTGCCTAGTACCTACGAGCAGTACTTC. This encodes CASSLPSTYEQYF.

J is TRBJ1-2 and V is TRBV5-1; 7 bases fit TRBD1. V dropped 3 bases and J dropped 6; count of bases not matched to a gene: 5. In germline, CDR1 is SGHRS, CDR2 YFSETQ. The CDR3 sequence is 13 residues long. The CDR3 nucleotides read TGCGCCAGCAGCTACGACAGGGAGGATGGCTACACCTTC. Translated: CASSYDREDGYTF.

The chain has TRBV19 and TRBJ1-5; tentative D call: TRBD1 (5 bases). Germline V gene data show CDR1 as LNHDA and CDR2 as SQIVND (reference sequence). This CDR3 has 12 residues. V was clipped by 5 bases and J by 4 bases, with 6 bases between them. The CDR3 region is CASSQGNQPQHF. The CDR3 nucleotides read TGTGCCAGTAGTCAGGGTAATCAGCCCCAGCATTTT.

This chain connects TRBV5-1 to TRBJ1-1; D perhaps matches TRBD1 (6 bases). CDR1 is SGHRS, CDR2 YFSETQ, per germline. This CDR3 comprises 15 residues. V lost 0 bases, J lost 4 bases, and 13 bases lay in between. The CDR3 reads CASSLEWRGATEAFF. CDR3 in DNA: TGCGCCAGCAGCTTGGAATGGCGGGGGGCCACTGAAGCTTTCTTT.

There are a few counts of this clone. The V and J genes are TRBV10-1 and TRBJ1-1, with D perhaps TRBD1 (5 bases). The ends were cut back, 6 bases at V and 4 bases at J, with 12 bases in the middle. CDR1 is WNHNN, CDR2 SYGVQD, per germline (reference sequence). The CDR3 loop spans 13 amino acids. Here the CDR3 reads CASRKGMATEAFF. CDR3 in DNA: TGCGCCAGCAGAAAGGGGATGGCCACTGAAGCTTTCTTT.